This T cell receptor (beta chain) was documented in a study of human T cells and chemical hapten exposure. One entry per CDR3 protein results from TCRdb running MiXCR on the RACE reads. The table records under 130,000 distinct CDR3 sequences, approximately 10% of them present only once. The germline V gene encodes CDR1 LGHNA and CDR2 YSLEER. CDR3 size: 15 residues. Trimming took 5 bases from V and 1 from J, leaving 13 bases between them. Time point denoted: patch test 1, 2 weeks after DPC sensitization. As for treatment: therapeutic diphenylcyclopropenone sensitization with weekly scalp DPC. Each donor was an alopecia patient between 18 and 70 years of age who qualified for DPC.

Sequenced here: whole blood, sampled in connection with sensitization to the hapten diphenylcyclopropenone (DPC). This TCR came from a middle-aged woman with alopecia areata. Some clones in this sample may be carry-over from other donors' samples. This sequence joins TRBV4-3 and TRBJ2-3; D might be TRBD2 (5 bases). In DNA, the CDR3 is TGCGCCAGCAGCGTCGAACTAGACCGCACAGATACGCAGTATTTT. Residues: CASSVELDRTDTQYF.